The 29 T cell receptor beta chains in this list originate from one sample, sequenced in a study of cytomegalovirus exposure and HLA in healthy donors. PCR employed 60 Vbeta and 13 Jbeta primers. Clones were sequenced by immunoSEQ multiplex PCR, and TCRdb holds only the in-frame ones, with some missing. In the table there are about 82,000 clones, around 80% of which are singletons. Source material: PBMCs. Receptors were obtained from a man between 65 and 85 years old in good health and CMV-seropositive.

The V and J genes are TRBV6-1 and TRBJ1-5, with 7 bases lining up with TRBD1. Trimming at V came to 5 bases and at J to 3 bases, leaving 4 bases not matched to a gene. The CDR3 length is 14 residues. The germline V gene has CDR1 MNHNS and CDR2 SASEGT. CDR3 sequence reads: CASSTGQDNQPQHF. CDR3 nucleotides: TGTGCCAGCAGTACCGGACAGGACAATCAGCCCCAGCATTTT.

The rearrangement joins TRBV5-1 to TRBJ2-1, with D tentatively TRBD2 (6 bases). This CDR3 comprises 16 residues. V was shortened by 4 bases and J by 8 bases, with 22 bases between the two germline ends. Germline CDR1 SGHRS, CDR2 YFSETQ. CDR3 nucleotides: TGCGCCAGCAGCACCCGATACGGGACTCCTCTCGATGAGCAGTTCTTC. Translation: CASSTRYGTPLDEQFF. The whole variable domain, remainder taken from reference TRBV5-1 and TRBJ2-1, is KAGVTQTPRYLIKTRGQQVTLSCSPISGHRSVSWYQQTPGQGLQFLFEYFSETQRNKGNFPGRFSGRQFSNSRSEMNVSTLELGDSALYLCASSTRYGTPLDEQFFGPGTRLTVL.

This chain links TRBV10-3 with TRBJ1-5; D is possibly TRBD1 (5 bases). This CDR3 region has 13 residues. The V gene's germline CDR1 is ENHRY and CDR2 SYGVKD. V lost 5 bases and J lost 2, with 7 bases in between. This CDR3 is CAISPQGNQPQHF. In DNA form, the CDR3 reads TGTGCCATCAGTCCACAGGGCAATCAGCCCCAGCATTTT.

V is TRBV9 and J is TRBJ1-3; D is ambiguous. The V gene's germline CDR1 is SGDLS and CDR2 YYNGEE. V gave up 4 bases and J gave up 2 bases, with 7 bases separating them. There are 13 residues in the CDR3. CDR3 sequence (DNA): TGTGCCAGCAGCTACAAAACTGGAAACACCATATATTTT. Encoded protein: CASSYKTGNTIYF.

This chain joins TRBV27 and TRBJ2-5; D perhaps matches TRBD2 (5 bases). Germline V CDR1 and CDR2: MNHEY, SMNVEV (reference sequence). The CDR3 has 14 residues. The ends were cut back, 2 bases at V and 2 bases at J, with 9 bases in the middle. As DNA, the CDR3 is TGTGCCAGCAGTTTAGAACTAGTACAAGAGACCCAGTACTTC. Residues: CASSLELVQETQYF.

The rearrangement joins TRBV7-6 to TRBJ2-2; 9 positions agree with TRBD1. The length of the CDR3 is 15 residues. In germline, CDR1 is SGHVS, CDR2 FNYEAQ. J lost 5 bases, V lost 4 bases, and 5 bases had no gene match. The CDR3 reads CASSSQGAGTGELFF. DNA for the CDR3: TGTGCCAGCAGCTCACAGGGGGCGGGGACCGGGGAGCTGTTTTTT.

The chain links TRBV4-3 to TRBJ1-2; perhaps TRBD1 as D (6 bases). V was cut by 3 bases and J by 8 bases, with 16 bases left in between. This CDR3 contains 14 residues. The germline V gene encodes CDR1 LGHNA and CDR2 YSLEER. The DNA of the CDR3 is TGCGCCAGCAGCCAGTCGGCAGGGGTTCGAGGCTACACCTTC. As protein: CASSQSAGVRGYTF.

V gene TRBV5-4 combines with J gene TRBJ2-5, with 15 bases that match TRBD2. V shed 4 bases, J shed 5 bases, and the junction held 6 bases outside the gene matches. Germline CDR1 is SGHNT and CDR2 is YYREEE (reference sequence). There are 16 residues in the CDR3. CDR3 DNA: TGTGCCAGCAGCGGCGGAGGACTAGCGGGGGGGGAGACCCAGTACTTC. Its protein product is CASSGGGLAGGETQYF.

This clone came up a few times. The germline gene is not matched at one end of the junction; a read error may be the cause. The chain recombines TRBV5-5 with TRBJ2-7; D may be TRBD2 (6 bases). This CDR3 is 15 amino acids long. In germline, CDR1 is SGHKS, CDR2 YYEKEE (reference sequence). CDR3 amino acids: CASSPGVAATYGQYF. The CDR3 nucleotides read TGTGCCAGCAGCCCCGGGGTAGCGGCTACCTACGGGCAGTACTTC.

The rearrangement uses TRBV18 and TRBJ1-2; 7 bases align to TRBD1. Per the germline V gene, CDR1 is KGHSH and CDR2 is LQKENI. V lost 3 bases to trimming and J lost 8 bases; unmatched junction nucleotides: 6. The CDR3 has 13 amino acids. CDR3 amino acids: CASSPDRTEGYTF. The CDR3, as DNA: TGTGCCAGCTCACCGGACAGGACGGAAGGCTACACCTTC.

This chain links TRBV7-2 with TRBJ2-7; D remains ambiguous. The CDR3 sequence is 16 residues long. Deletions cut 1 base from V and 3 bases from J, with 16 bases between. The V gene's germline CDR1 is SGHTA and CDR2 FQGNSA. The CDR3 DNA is TGTGCCAGCAGCTTAGGGTCTTCGGTGATAAGCTACGAGCAGTACTTC. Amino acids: CASSLGSSVISYEQYF.

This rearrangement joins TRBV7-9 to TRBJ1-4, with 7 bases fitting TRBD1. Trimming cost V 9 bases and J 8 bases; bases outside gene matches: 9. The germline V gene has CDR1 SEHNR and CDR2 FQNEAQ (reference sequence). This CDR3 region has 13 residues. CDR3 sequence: CASGDRAYEKLFF. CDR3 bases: TGTGCCAGTGGCGACAGGGCGTACGAAAAACTGTTTTTT.

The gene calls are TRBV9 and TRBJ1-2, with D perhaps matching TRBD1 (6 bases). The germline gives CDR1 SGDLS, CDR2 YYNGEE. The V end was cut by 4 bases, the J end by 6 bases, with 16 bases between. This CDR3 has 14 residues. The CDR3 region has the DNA TGTGCCAGCAGCTTAATGTCAGGGGCGGATGGCTACACCTTC. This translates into CASSLMSGADGYTF.

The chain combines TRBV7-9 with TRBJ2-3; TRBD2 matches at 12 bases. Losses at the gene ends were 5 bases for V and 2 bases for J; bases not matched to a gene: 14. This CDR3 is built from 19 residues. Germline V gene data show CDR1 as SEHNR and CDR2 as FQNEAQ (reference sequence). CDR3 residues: CASSTTTWASGGDTDTQYF. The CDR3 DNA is TGTGCCAGCAGCACAACAACCTGGGCTAGCGGGGGGGACACAGATACGCAGTATTTT.

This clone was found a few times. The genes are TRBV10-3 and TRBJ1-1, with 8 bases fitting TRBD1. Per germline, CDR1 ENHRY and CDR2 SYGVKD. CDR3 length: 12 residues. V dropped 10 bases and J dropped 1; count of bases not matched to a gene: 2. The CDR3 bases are TGTGCCACCGGGACAGGGAACACTGAAGCTTTCTTT. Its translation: CATGTGNTEAFF.

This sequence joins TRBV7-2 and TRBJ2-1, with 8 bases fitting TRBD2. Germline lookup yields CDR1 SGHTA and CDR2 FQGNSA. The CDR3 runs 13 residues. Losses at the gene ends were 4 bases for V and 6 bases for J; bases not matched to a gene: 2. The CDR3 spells CASSSGTSNEQFF. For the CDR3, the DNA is TGTGCCAGCAGCTCCGGGACTAGCAATGAGCAGTTCTTC.

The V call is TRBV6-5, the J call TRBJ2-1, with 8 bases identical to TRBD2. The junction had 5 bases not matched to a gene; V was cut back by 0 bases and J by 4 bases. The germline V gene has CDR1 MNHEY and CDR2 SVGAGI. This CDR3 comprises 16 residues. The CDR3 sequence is CASSYSPSGSYNEQFF. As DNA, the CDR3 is TGTGCCAGCAGTTACTCCCCTAGCGGGTCGTACAATGAGCAGTTCTTC.

This chain's CDR3 is CASSWGQGNDYEQYF. The CDR3 bases are TGCGCCAGCAGCTGGGGACAGGGGAACGACTACGAGCAGTACTTC. This chain joins TRBV5-1 and TRBJ2-7; 10 positions match TRBD1. The germline V gene has CDR1 SGHRS and CDR2 YFSETQ. V lost 3 bases and J lost 3; bases outside the gene matches: 6. The CDR3 is 15 residues long. Using reference TRBV5-1 and TRBJ2-7 for the parts outside the CDR3, the full variable domain is KAGVTQTPRYLIKTRGQQVTLSCSPISGHRSVSWYQQTPGQGLQFLFEYFSETQRNKGNFPGRFSGRQFSNSRSEMNVSTLELGDSALYLCASSWGQGNDYEQYFGPGTRLTVT.

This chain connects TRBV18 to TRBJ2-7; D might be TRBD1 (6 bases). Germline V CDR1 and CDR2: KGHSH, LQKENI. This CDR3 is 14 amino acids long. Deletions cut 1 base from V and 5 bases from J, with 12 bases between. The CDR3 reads CASSPRRQADEQYF. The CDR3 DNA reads TGTGCCAGCTCACCACGGAGACAGGCCGACGAGCAGTACTTC.

The CDR3 DNA is TGTGCCAGTATTCCCGGACAGCCCACTGAAGCTTTCTTT. Its protein product is CASIPGQPTEAFF. The chain has TRBV19 and TRBJ1-1, with D perhaps TRBD1 (6 bases). The CDR3 has 13 amino acids. Between the trimmed V and J ends, which lost 7 bases and 4 bases, there was a span of 13 bases. Per germline, CDR1 LNHDA and CDR2 SQIVND (reference sequence).

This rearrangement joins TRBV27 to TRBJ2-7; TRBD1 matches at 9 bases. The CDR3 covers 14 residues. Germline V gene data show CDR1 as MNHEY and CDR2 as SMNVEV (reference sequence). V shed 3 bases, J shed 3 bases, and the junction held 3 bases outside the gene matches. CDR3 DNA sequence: TGTGCCAGCAGTTTGGGGACAGGGCTCTACGAGCAGTACTTC. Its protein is CASSLGTGLYEQYF.

CDR3 in amino acids: CASNIGLNTGELFF. The CDR3 DNA follows: TGTGCCAGCAATATCGGACTGAACACCGGGGAGCTGTTTTTT. The chain recombines TRBV11-2 with TRBJ2-2, with a weak D call TRBD2 (5 bases). V was pared by 7 bases and J by 1 base, with 10 bases between. CDR1 and CDR2 from the germline V gene are SGHAT and FQNNGV. This CDR3 contains 14 residues.

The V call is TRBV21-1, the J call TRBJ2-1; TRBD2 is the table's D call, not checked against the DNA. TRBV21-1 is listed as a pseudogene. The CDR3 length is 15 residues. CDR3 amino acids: CASSGGSGSYNEQFF. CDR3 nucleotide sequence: TGTGCCAGCAGCGGGGGTAGCGGCTCCTACAATGAGCAGTTCTTC.

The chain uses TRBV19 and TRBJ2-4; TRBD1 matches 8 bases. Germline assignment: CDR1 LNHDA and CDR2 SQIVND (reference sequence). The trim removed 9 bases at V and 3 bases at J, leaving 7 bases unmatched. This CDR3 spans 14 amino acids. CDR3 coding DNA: TGTGCCAGCGGACAGGGTCGTAACAAAAACATTCAGTACTTC. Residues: CASGQGRNKNIQYF. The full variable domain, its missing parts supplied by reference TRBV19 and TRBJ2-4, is DGGITQSPKYLFRKEGQNVTLSCEQNLNHDAMYWYRQDPGQGLRLIYYSQIVNDFQKGDIAEGYSVSREKKESFPLTVTSAQKNPTAFYLCASGQGRNKNIQYFGAGTRLSVL.

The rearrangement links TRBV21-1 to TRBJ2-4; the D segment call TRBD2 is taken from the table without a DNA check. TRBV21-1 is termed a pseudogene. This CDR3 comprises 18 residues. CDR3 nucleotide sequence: TGTGCCAGCAGCAAAGGTTCGGGCCTACTAGAAGCCAAAAACATTCAGTACTTC. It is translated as CASSKGSGLLEAKNIQYF.

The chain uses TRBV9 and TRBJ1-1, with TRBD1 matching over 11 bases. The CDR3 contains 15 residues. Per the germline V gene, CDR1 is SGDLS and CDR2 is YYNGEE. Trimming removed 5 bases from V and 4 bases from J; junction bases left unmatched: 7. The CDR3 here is CASRPGQGAITEAFF. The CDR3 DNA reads TGTGCCAGCAGACCCGGACAGGGGGCGATCACTGAAGCTTTCTTT.

The CDR3 sequence is CASRSSDPLNEQFF. The CDR3 DNA reads as TGTGCCAGCAGATCGTCCGACCCACTAAATGAGCAGTTCTTC. The rearrangement links TRBV6-5 to TRBJ2-1; D not resolved. From germline, CDR1 is MNHEY and CDR2 SVGAGI. The CDR3 is made up of 14 amino acids. With 6 bases removed from V and 7 bases from J, the gap between germline ends came to 16 bases.

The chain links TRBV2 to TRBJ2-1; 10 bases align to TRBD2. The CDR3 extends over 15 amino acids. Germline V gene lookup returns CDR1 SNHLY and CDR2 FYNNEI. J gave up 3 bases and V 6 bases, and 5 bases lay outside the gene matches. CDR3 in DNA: TGTGCCAGCAGACCCGGGACTAGCGTCTACAATGAGCAGTTCTTC. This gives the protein CASRPGTSVYNEQFF.

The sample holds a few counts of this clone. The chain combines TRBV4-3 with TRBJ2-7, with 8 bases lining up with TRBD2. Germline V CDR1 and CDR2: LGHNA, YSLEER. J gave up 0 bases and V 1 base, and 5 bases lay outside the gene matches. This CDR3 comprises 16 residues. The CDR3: CASSQGLAGLSYEQYF. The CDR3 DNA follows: TGCGCCAGCAGCCAAGGTCTAGCGGGCCTCTCCTACGAGCAGTACTTC.